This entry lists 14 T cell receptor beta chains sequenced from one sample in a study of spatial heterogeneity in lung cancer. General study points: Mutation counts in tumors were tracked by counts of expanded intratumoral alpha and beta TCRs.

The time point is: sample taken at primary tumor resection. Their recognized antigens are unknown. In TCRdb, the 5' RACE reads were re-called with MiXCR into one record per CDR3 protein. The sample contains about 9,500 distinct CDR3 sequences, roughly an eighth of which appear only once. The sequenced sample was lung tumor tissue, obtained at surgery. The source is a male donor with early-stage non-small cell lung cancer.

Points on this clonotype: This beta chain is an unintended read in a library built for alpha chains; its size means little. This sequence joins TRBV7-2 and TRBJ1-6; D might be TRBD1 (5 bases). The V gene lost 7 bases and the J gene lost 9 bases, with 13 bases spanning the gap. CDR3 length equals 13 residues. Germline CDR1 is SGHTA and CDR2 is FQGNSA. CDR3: CASIPNGGSPLHF. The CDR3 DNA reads TGTGCCAGCATCCCTAATGGGGGTTCACCCCTCCACTTT.

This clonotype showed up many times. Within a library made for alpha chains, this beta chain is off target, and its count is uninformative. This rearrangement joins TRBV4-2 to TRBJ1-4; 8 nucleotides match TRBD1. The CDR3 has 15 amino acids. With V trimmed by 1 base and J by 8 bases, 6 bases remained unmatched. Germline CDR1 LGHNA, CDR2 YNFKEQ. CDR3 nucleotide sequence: TGTGCCAGCAGCCAAGTAACAGGGGGAGAGGAAAAACTGTTTTTT. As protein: CASSQVTGGEEKLFF.

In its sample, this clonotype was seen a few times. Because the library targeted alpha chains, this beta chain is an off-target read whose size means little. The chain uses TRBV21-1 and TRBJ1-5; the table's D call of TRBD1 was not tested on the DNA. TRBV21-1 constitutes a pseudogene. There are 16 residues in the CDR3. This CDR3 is CASSKTWAGHNQAQHF. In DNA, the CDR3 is TGTGCCAGCAGCAAAACGTGGGCGGGACACAATCAGGCCCAGCATTTT.

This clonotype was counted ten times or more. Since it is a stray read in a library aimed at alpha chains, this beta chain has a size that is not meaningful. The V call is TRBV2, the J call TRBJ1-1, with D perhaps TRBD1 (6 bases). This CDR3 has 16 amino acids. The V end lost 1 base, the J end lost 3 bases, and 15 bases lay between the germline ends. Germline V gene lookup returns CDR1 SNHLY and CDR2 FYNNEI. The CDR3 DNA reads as TGTGCCAGCAGTGAAGTCCGGCTGGAGGGGGACACTGAAGCTTTCTTT. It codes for CASSEVRLEGDTEAFF.

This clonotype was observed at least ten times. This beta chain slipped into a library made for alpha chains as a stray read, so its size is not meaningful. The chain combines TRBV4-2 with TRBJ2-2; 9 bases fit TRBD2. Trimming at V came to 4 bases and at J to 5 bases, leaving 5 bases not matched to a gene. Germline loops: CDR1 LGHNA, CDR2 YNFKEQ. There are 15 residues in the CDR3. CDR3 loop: CASSPGLARTGELFF. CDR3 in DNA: TGTGCCAGCAGCCCGGGACTAGCACGAACCGGGGAGCTGTTTTTT.

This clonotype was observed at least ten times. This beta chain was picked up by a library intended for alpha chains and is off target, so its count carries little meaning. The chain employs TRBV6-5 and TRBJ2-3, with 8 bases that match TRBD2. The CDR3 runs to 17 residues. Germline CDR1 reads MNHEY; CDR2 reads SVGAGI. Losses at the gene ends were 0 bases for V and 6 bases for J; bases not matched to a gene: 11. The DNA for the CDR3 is TGTGCCAGCAGTTACTCGAGGCAGCGGGAGCTACGGGATACGCAGTATTTT. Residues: CASSYSRQRELRDTQYF.

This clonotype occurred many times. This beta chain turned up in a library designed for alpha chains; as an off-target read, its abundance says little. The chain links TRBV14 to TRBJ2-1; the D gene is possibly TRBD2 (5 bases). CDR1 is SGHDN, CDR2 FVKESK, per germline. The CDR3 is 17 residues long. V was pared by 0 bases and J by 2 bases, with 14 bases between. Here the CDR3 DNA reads TGTGCCAGCAGCCAAGATTTGACGGGGAGAACCTACAATGAGCAGTTCTTC. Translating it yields CASSQDLTGRTYNEQFF.

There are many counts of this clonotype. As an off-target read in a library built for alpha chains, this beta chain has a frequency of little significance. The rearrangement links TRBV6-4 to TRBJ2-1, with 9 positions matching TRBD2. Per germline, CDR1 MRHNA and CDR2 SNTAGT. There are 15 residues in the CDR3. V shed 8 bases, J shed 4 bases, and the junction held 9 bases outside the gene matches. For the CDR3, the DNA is TGTGCCAGCTCTGCCACTAGCGGGTCGTACAATGAGCAGTTCTTC. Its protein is CASSATSGSYNEQFF.

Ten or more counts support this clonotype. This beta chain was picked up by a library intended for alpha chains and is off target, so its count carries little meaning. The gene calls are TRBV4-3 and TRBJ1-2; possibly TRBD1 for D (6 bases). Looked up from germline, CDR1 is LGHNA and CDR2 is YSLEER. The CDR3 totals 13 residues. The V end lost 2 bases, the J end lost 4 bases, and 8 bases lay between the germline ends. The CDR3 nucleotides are TGCGCCAGCAGCCAAACAGGGATCTATGGCTACACCTTC. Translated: CASSQTGIYGYTF.

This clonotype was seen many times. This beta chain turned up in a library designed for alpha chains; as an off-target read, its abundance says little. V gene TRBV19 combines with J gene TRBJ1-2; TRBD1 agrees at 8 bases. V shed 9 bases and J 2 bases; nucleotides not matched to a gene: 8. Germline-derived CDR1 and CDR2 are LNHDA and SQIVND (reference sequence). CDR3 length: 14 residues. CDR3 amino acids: CASGATGANYGYTF. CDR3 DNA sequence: TGTGCCAGCGGAGCGACAGGGGCAAACTATGGCTACACCTTC.

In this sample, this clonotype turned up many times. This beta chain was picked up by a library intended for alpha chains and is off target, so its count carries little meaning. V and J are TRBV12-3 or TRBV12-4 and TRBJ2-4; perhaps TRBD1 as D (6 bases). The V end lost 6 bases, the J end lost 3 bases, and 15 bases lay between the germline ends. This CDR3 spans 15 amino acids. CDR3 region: CASRASGVVKNIQYF. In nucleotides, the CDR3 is TGTGCCAGCAGAGCGTCAGGGGTGGTCAAAAACATTCAGTACTTC.

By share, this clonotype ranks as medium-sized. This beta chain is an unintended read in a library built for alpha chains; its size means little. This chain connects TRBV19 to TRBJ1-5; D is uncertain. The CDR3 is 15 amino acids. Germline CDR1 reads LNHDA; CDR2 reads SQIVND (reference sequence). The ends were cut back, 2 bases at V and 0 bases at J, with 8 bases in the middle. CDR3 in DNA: TGTGCCAGTAGTATATGGGGTTATAGCAATCAGCCCCAGCATTTT. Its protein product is CASSIWGYSNQPQHF.

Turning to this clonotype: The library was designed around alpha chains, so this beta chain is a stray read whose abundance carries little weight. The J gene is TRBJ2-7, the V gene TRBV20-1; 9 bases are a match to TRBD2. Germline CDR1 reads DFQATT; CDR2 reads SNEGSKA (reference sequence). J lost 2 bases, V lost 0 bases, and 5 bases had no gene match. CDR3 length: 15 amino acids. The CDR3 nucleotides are TGCAGTGCTAGAGATCCTAGCGGGATAACCTACGAGCAGTACTTC. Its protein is CSARDPSGITYEQYF.

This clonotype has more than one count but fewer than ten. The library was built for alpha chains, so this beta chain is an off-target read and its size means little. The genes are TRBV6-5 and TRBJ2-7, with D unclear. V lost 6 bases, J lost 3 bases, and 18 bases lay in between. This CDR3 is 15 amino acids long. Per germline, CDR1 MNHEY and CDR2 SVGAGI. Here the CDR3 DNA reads TGTGCCAGCAGCCCCCGAGGCAGGAATAGCTACGAGCAGTACTTC. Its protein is CASSPRGRNSYEQYF.